The clone carrying this TCR beta chain was counted ten times or more. The sample belongs to a study of T cells in Graves' hyperthyroidism and ophthalmopathy. The CDR3 is 12 residues long. With 0 bases removed from V and 8 bases from J, the gap between germline ends came to 7 bases. Germline V lookup: CDR1 LNHNV, CDR2 YYDKDF (reference sequence). Amplified TCR beta CDR3 regions came from RNA transcripts. The HTBI primer set drove a first-round RT-PCR of the TCR CDR3. Each CDR3 protein gets one entry after TCRdb re-called the multiplex PCR reads with MiXCR. The repertoire holds 450,000 to 550,000 distinct CDR3 sequences, with roughly 25% as singletons. Using around 10 ml of fresh peripheral blood, PBMCs were prepared.

The material sequenced was blood. The sequence was obtained from a woman aged 25 to 39 with Graves' ophthalmopathy. The V gene is TRBV15, the J gene TRBJ1-1; D unresolved. The CDR3: CATSRDQVEAFF. CDR3 in DNA: TGTGCCACCAGCAGAGATCAGGTAGAAGCTTTCTTT.